The clone carrying this T cell receptor (beta chain) was recorded only once. V shed 8 bases and J shed 4 bases, with 13 bases lying between them. Germline V CDR1 and CDR2: SEHNR, FQNEAQ (reference sequence). There are 13 residues in the CDR3. This specimen comes from a study of T-cell memory formation after mild COVID-19. TCRdb re-called the 5' RACE reads through MiXCR, storing one row per CDR3 protein. Of a few hundred thousand distinct CDR3 sequences in the sample, roughly a fifth were seen once. The chain links TRBV7-9 to TRBJ2-3; D might be TRBD1 (5 bases). This receptor was taken from a man between 18 and 35 years old who had mild COVID-19 (a few samples of this study predate the infection). Cell type and time point are not known. The source material was PBMCs or a T cell subset sorted from them (not recorded which). The CDR3 DNA reads TGTGCCAGCGACAGCTGGGATCCAGATACGCAGTATTTT. Protein: CASDSWDPDTQYF.